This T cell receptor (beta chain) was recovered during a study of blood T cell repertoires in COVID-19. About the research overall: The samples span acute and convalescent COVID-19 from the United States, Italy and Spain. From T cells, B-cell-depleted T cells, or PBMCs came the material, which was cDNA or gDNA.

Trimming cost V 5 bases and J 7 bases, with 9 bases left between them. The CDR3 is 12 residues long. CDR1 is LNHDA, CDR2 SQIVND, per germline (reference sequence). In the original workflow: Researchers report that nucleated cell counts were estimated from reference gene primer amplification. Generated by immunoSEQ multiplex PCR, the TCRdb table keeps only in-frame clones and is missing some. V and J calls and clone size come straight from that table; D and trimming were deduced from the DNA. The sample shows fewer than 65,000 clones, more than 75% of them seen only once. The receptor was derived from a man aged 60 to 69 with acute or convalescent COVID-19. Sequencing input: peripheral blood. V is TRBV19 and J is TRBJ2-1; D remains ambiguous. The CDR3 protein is CASSLLGNEQFF. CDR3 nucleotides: TGTGCCAGTAGTCTCCTCGGGAATGAGCAGTTCTTC.